This T cell receptor (beta chain) was documented in a study of shared clonotypes between healthy human individuals. The study's findings and limits: Clonotypes shared by all four sorted-subset donors had higher generation probabilities than non-shared clonotypes. Rarefaction indicated that sorted-subset sequencing remained incomplete although depth was large.

CDR1 and CDR2 (germline): SGHRS, YFSETQ. V dropped 0 bases and J dropped 9 bases, with 16 bases sitting between them. The CDR3 consists of 15 residues. The assay was immunoSEQ multiplex PCR, and TCRdb's table has in-frame clones only and misses some. The sample includes about 700,000 clones, about 74% of them seen just once. Notes on this clone: What it binds is unknown.

The rearrangement uses TRBV5-1 and TRBJ2-1, with D unresolved. This receptor was obtained from a woman in her 30s in good health. The sequenced material came from memory CD4+ T cells sorted from blood. Subset reported: CD45RA-negative fraction. The CDR3: CASSLGAELQFEQFF. Here the CDR3 DNA reads TGCGCCAGCAGCTTGGGGGCGGAATTACAATTTGAGCAGTTCTTC.